The 9 T cell receptor beta chains presented below share a single source sample, sequenced in a study of cytomegalovirus exposure and HLA in healthy donors (dated by TCRdb to 2017 to 2019). The library relied on the immunoSEQ multiplex PCR assay. The multiplex PCR relied on a mix of 60 forward primers for TCR Vbeta segments and 13 reverse primers for TCR Jbeta segments. In TCRdb, the immuneACCESS table is reduced to in-frame sequences with V and J assigned. These tables do not hold every clone; where another copy was compared, an unresolved V gene accounts for under half, and the others remain unexplained. The sample table shows roughly 130,000 clones, and 70% to 80% are seen once. In total, the top ten clones hold approximately 2% of the sample. Sequencing was performed on PBMCs. These receptors all come from a man between 18 and 29 years old in good health and CMV-seronegative.

This clone was detected only a few times. The chain has TRBV4-2 and TRBJ2-1; D possibly corresponds to TRBD1 (5 bases). Germline V gene sequence: CDR1 LGHNA, CDR2 YNFKEQ. CDR3 length equals 12 residues. The V end was cut by 5 bases, the J end by 8 bases, with 10 bases between. The CDR3 DNA reads TGTGCCAGCAGCTCAACAGGTCATGAGCAGTTCTTC. It specifies CASSSTGHEQFF.

Points on this clone: One end of the junction does not line up with germline, which may come from a read error. V gene TRBV2 combines with J gene TRBJ2-3, with D perhaps matching TRBD2 (6 bases). The V gene's germline CDR1 is SNHLY and CDR2 FYNNEI. CDR3 length: 17 residues. The CDR3 loop is CASRGYIETSETDMQYF. In DNA form, the CDR3 reads TGTGCCAGCAGGGGATATATAGAGACTAGTGAAACAGATATGCAGTATTTT.

The DNA of the CDR3 is TGCGCCAGCAGTGTTACTAGCGGCTCCCTAAATGAGCAGTTCTTC. This sequence encodes CASSVTSGSLNEQFF. This rearrangement joins TRBV10-1 to TRBJ2-1, with 8 bases aligning to TRBD2. V was clipped by 4 bases and J by 7 bases; unmatched bases: 9. Per the germline V gene, CDR1 is WNHNN and CDR2 is SYGVQD (reference sequence). The CDR3 has 15 amino acids.

CDR3 DNA sequence: TGCGCCAGCAGCCATAATGGGGGGGATGAAGCTTTCTTT. It translates to CASSHNGGDEAFF. The rearrangement joins TRBV4-1 to TRBJ1-1; D is perhaps TRBD1 (5 bases). Trimming cost V 3 bases and J 7 bases, with 12 bases left between them. This CDR3 is 13 amino acids long. The germline gives CDR1 MGHRA, CDR2 YSYEKL.

The chain carries TRBV7-2 and TRBJ1-2, with D perhaps TRBD1 (5 bases). CDR1 is SGHTA, CDR2 FQGNSA, per germline. The ends were cut back, 3 bases at V and 1 base at J, with 9 bases in the middle. This CDR3 has 14 residues. The CDR3 region is CASSFRQINYGYTF. The CDR3 nucleotides read TGTGCCAGCAGCTTTCGACAGATTAACTATGGCTACACCTTC.

V and J are TRBV28 and TRBJ1-2; tentative D call: TRBD1 (6 bases). The CDR3 has 15 amino acids. Deletions cut 5 bases from V and 5 bases from J, with 18 bases between. CDR1 and CDR2 (germline): MDHEN, SYDVKM. The CDR3 sequence: CASSLTPTGNYGYTF. DNA for the CDR3: TGTGCCAGCAGTCTTACCCCTACAGGGAATTATGGCTACACCTTC.

This chain connects TRBV11-3 to TRBJ2-5; 9 bases line up with TRBD2. V was pared by 5 bases and J by 3 bases, with 10 bases of the junction left unmatched. Germline lookup yields CDR1 SGHNT and CDR2 YENEEA. The CDR3 is 16 residues long. CDR3 sequence: CASSPGGIAGEETQYF. The CDR3 region has the DNA TGTGCCAGCAGCCCCGGGGGGATAGCGGGGGAAGAGACCCAGTACTTC.

The V and J genes are TRBV11-2 and TRBJ1-2, with TRBD1 matching 11 bases. The junction had 8 bases not matched to a gene; V was cut back by 5 bases and J by 6 bases. The CDR3 has 15 amino acids. Germline CDR1 is SGHAT and CDR2 is FQNNGV. CDR3 nucleotide sequence: TGTGCCAGCAGCATCCGAGGGGACAGGGGGGATGGCTACACCTTC. The encoded protein is CASSIRGDRGDGYTF.

The V and J genes are TRBV18 and TRBJ2-2; the match to TRBD1 covers 9 bases. The CDR3 runs to 15 residues. V was pared by 4 bases and J by 3 bases, with 3 bases of the junction left unmatched. Germline CDR1 KGHSH, CDR2 LQKENI. The CDR3 spells CASSHRGLDTGELFF. CDR3 coding DNA: TGTGCCAGCTCACACAGGGGGCTGGACACCGGGGAGCTGTTTTTT.